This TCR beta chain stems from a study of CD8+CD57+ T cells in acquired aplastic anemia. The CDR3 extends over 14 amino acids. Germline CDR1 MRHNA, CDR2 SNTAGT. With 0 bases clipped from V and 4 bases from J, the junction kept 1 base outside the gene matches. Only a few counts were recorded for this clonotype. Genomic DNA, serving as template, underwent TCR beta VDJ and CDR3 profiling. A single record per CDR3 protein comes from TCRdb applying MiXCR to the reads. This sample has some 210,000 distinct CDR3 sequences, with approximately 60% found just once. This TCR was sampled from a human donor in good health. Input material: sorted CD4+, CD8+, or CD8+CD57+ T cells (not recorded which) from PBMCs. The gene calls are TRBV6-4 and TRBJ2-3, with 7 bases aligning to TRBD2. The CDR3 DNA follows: TGTGCCAGCAGTGACTCTGCGGGGGCAGATACGCAGTATTTT. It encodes CASSDSAGADTQYF.